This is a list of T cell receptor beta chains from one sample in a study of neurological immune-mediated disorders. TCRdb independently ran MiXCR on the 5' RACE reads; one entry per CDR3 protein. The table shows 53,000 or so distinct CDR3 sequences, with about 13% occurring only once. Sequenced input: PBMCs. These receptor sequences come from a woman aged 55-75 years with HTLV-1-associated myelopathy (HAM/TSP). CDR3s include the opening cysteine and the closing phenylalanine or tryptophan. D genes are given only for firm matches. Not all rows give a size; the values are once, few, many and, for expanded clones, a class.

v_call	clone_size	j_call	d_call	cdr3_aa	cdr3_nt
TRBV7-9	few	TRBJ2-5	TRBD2	CASSQDAAGGPETQYF	TGTGCCAGCAGCCAAGATGCGGCGGGAGGGCCCGAGACCCAGTACTTC
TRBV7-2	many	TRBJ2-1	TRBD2	CASSLNPGLAGDYNEQFF	TGTGCCAGCAGCCTAAACCCGGGACTAGCGGGAGATTACAATGAGCAGTTCTTC
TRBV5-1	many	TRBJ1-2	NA	CASSLESVGDGYTF	TGCGCCAGCAGCTTGGAGAGCGTCGGGGATGGCTACACCTTC
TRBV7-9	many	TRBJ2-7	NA	CASSLTGDPYEQYF	TGTGCCAGCAGCTTAACGGGGGACCCCTACGAGCAGTACTTC
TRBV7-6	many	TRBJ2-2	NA	CASSLYLGPNTGELFF	TGTGCCAGCAGCTTATATTTAGGACCGAACACCGGGGAGCTGTTTTTT
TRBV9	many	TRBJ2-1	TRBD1	CASSETGEVFNEQFF	TGTGCCAGCAGCGAGACAGGGGAAGTGTTCAATGAGCAGTTCTTC
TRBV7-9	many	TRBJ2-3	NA	CASSSSTDTQYF	TGTGCCAGCAGCAGTAGCACAGATACGCAGTATTTT
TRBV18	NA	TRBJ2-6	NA	CASSPVIGQSSGANVLTF	TGTGCCAGCTCACCAGTTATAGGACAGAGCTCTGGGGCCAACGTCCTGACTTTC
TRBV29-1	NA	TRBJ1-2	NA	CSAETVSNYGYTF	TGCAGCGCTGAGACAGTCAGTAACTATGGCTACACCTTC
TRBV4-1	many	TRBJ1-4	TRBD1	CASSQRTGGRNEKLFF	TGCGCCAGCAGCCAACGGACAGGGGGCAGGAATGAAAAACTGTTTTTT
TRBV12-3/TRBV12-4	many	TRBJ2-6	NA	CASSYRVSGANVLTF	TGTGCCAGCAGCTACAGGGTATCTGGGGCCAACGTCCTGACTTTC
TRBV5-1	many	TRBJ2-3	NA	CASSYLGDTQYF	TGCGCCAGCAGCTACCTGGGAGATACGCAGTATTTT
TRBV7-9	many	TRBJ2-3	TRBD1	CASSPGQWDTDTQYF	TGTGCCAGCAGCCCGGGACAGTGGGACACAGATACGCAGTATTTT
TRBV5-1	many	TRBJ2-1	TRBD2	CASSSPLAGGPFYNEQFF	TGCGCCAGCAGCTCGCCACTAGCGGGAGGACCTTTCTACAATGAGCAGTTCTTC
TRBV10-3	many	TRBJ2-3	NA	CAISEKLAVAGDTQYF	TGTGCCATCAGTGAGAAGTTAGCGGTGGCGGGAGATACGCAGTATTTT
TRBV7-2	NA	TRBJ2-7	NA	CASSSLPRHYEQYF	TGTGCCAGCAGCTCTCTACCGCGACACTACGAGCAGTACTTC
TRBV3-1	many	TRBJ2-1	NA	CASSQNVEQFF	TGTGCCAGCAGCCAAAATGTTGAGCAGTTCTTC
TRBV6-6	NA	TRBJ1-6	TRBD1	CASRKGQNNSPLHF	TGTGCCAGCAGAAAGGGACAGAATAATTCACCCCTCCACTTT
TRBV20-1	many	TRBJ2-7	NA	CSARSLLKGRLDEQYF	TGCAGTGCTAGGAGCTTGCTAAAAGGACGATTGGACGAGCAGTACTTC
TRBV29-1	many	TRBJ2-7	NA	CSVVASSGRKPVLYEQYF	TGCAGCGTTGTAGCCTCCTCGGGCAGAAAACCAGTCCTTTACGAGCAGTACTTC
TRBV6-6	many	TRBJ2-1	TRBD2	CASRSGTSGKVDEQFF	TGTGCCAGCAGGTCCGGGACTAGCGGGAAAGTCGATGAGCAGTTCTTC
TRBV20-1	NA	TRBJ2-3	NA	CSASVRFTPDTQYF	TGCAGTGCTAGCGTCAGGTTTACGCCAGATACGCAGTATTTT